These 9 T cell receptor beta chains share one sample of origin, sequenced in a study of T cell responses to AZD1222 COVID-19 vaccine. Sequenced by immunoSEQ multiplex PCR; TCRdb stores in-frame clones only, minus some. This sample has over 100,000 clones, with roughly nine tenths found just once. Material: peripheral blood, obtained on day 0 of AZD1222 vaccination. The receptors originated from an adult in good health.

The chain couples TRBV6-1 to TRBJ2-3; D is perhaps TRBD1 (5 bases). The CDR3 totals 18 residues. With 0 bases removed from V and 1 base from J, the gap between germline ends came to 17 bases. Looked up from germline, CDR1 is MNHNS and CDR2 is SASEGT. The CDR3 loop is CASSEALWSRVGTDTQYF. The CDR3 DNA sequence: TGTGCCAGCAGTGAAGCGTTATGGAGCAGGGTCGGCACAGATACGCAGTATTTT.

This chain uses TRBV19 with TRBJ2-2; the match to TRBD1 covers 8 bases. The CDR3 consists of 16 residues. Germline V gene lookup returns CDR1 LNHDA and CDR2 SQIVND (reference sequence). J was trimmed by 4 bases and V by 4 bases; bases with no gene match: 8. The CDR3 loop reads CASSTLRTGSTGELFF. The CDR3 DNA reads as TGTGCCAGTAGTACCCTAAGGACAGGGTCCACCGGGGAGCTGTTTTTT.

The chain is built from TRBV6-1 and TRBJ1-5, with D perhaps matching TRBD1 (5 bases). This CDR3 has 15 amino acids. Germline lookup yields CDR1 MNHNS and CDR2 SASEGT. V dropped 3 bases and J dropped 2 bases, with 11 bases sitting between them. CDR3 sequence: CASSDQGQGNQPQHF. CDR3 coding DNA: TGTGCCAGCAGTGACCAGGGTCAGGGCAATCAGCCCCAGCATTTT.

The sample holds one count of this clone. The V and J genes are TRBV12-3 or TRBV12-4 and TRBJ1-2; D is undetermined. The V and J ends lost 5 bases and 5 bases respectively, with 12 bases between them. The CDR3 extends over 13 amino acids. The CDR3 is CASSGREVYGYTF. For the CDR3, the DNA is TGTGCCAGCAGTGGGAGGGAGGTATATGGCTACACCTTC.

The genes are TRBV29-1 and TRBJ1-5, with D tentatively TRBD1 (5 bases). The V end lost 7 bases, the J end lost 0 bases, and 19 bases lay between the germline ends. Germline values: CDR1 SQVTM, CDR2 ANQGSEA. The CDR3 spans 16 residues. The CDR3 sequence: CSAHLGAGNSNQPQHF. Written as DNA, the CDR3 is TGCAGCGCACACCTAGGGGCAGGGAATAGCAATCAGCCCCAGCATTTT.

This clone has more than one count but fewer than ten. The chain couples TRBV27 to TRBJ1-1; 9 bases map to TRBD1. Germline lookup yields CDR1 MNHEY and CDR2 SMNVEV (reference sequence). J was trimmed by 4 bases and V by 5 bases; bases with no gene match: 11. This CDR3 spans 16 amino acids. The DNA for the CDR3 is TGTGCCAGCAGTAAAAAGGGACAGGGACATGGCACTGAAGCTTTCTTT. Protein: CASSKKGQGHGTEAFF.

The CDR3 reads CASSFDGVNQPQHF. In nucleotides, the CDR3 is TGCGCCAGCAGCTTCGACGGTGTGAATCAGCCCCAGCATTTT. The chain carries TRBV5-1 and TRBJ1-5, with D unresolved. Germline-derived CDR1 and CDR2 are SGHRS and YFSETQ. The CDR3 contains 14 residues. Trimming took 2 bases from V and 4 from J, leaving 10 bases between them.

V usage is TRBV7-2 and J usage is TRBJ1-3, with D unresolved. The CDR3 consists of 16 residues. Trimming removed 4 bases from V and 0 bases from J, with 13 bases in between. Germline loops: CDR1 SGHTA, CDR2 FQGNSA. The DNA for the CDR3 is TGTGCCAGCAGCTCCTACAGAGCTCACTCTGGAAACACCATATATTTT. Translated, it gives CASSSYRAHSGNTIYF.

V gene TRBV2 combines with J gene TRBJ1-1, with D uncertain. Trimming left V 5 bases short and J 11 bases short, with 18 bases between. This CDR3 region has 13 residues. Germline V gives CDR1 SNHLY, CDR2 FYNNEI. The CDR3 loop is CASSQDEILGAFF. DNA of the CDR3: TGTGCCAGCAGTCAGGACGAAATATTAGGTGCTTTCTTT.